Reported below is one T cell receptor beta chain. This entry belongs to a study of CD8+ T cells in alopecia areata. Reverse transcription of extracted RNA yielded cDNA, which provided the sequencing template. Profiling relied on immunoSEQ multiplex PCR, and the TCRdb table lists in-frame clones only, not all of them. The sample holds about 97,000 clones, roughly 60% seen once. As to treatment: oral pan-JAK inhibitor, 5-10 mg twice daily. The input for sequencing was CD8+ T cells sorted from blood, taken at week 56, from a patient treated with tofacitinib. The sequence derives from a human donor with alopecia areata.

The CDR3 region has the DNA TGTGCCAGCAGCTTAGAGGGTCTTGACCCCTTCTACGAGCAGTACTTC. Translated: CASSLEGLDPFYEQYF. J is TRBJ2-7 and V is TRBV7-9; D uncertain. CDR1 and CDR2 (germline): SEHNR, FQNEAQ (reference sequence). The V and J ends lost 1 base and 3 bases respectively, with 16 bases between them. This CDR3 spans 16 amino acids.